This TCR beta chain was recorded in a study of T-cell reconstitution after alpha-beta-depleted transplantation in children. General study results and limits: Newly generated T cells supplied most T-cell counts and diversity one year post-transplant. Several hundred expanded graft clones reportedly gave rise to the alpha-beta T cells present about two months after transplant.

Unique molecular identifiers were built into the TCRbeta library. TCRdb reanalysed the PCR reads using MiXCR and keeps one entry per CDR3 protein. The sample contains under 250,000 distinct CDR3 sequences, about 6.6% of which appear only once. This CDR3 region has 13 residues. CDR1 SGHDN and CDR2 FVKESK come from the germline V gene. With 1 base removed from V and 3 bases from J, the gap between germline ends came to 7 bases. This clonotype showed up many times. Its target is unknown. The sequence was collected from a boy aged 2-15 years with acute lymphoblastic leukemia, due to receive a stem cell transplant. The genes are TRBV14 and TRBJ2-7; D is ambiguous. The source material was PBMCs, sampled before TCRalphabeta/CD19-depleted stem cell transplant. The CDR3 here is CASSQVESYEQYF. DNA for the CDR3: TGTGCCAGCAGCCAAGTCGAGAGCTACGAGCAGTACTTC.